One and the same sample provided the 19 T cell receptor beta chains below, sequenced in a study of response to subunit inactivated influenza vaccine. Using its own MiXCR run on the RT-PCR reads, TCRdb lists one record per CDR3 protein. This table holds 400,000 to 550,000 distinct CDR3 sequences, around 25% found once. The sequences come from CD4+ T cells sorted from PBMCs, collected around 5 days after vaccination. These receptors were collected from a man in his fifties who received an inactivated influenza vaccine.

The chain couples TRBV4-1 to TRBJ1-2, with D uncertain. This CDR3 contains 14 residues. The germline CDR1 and CDR2 sequences are MGHRA and YSYEKL. The V end lost 1 base, the J end lost 5 bases, and 11 bases lay between the germline ends. CDR3 in amino acids: CASSQAEIFYGYTF. CDR3 bases: TGCGCCAGCAGCCAAGCTGAAATTTTTTATGGCTACACCTTC.

The V call is TRBV30, the J call TRBJ2-7; no reliable D call. Germline-derived CDR1 and CDR2 are GTSNPN and SVGIG (reference sequence). Deletions cut 4 bases from V and 2 bases from J, with 18 bases between. The CDR3 extends over 15 amino acids. The CDR3 region has the DNA TGTGCCTGGACGACTTCTACTGGACGGACCTACGAGCAGTACTTC. Amino acids: CAWTTSTGRTYEQYF.

The table lists this clonotype with a few counts. This rearrangement joins TRBV11-1 to TRBJ2-1; 12 nucleotides agree with TRBD2. The CDR3 extends over 19 amino acids. Per the germline V gene, CDR1 is SGHAT and CDR2 is FQDESV (reference sequence). V dropped 4 bases and J dropped 6; count of bases not matched to a gene: 16. DNA of the CDR3: TGTGCCAGCAGCTCCTCATTTCTAGCGGGAGGGCCTTCCGTCAATGAGCAGTTCTTC. Its protein is CASSSSFLAGGPSVNEQFF.

Ten or more counts support this clonotype. J is TRBJ1-6 and V is TRBV27, with no clear D. The CDR3 consists of 14 residues. CDR1 is MNHEY and CDR2 is SMNVEV in the germline V gene (reference sequence). The ends were cut back, 6 bases at V and 0 bases at J, with 6 bases in the middle. The DNA of the CDR3 is TGTGCCAGCAGATATTACTCCTATAATTCACCCCTCCACTTT. Protein: CASRYYSYNSPLHF.

This clonotype has at least ten counts. This chain connects TRBV5-3 to TRBJ2-5, with D possibly being TRBD2 (5 bases). TRBV5-3 is an ORF for which the function is uncertain. The V gene lost 0 bases and the J gene lost 5 bases, with 26 bases spanning the gap. The CDR3 consists of 19 residues. The CDR3 coding sequence is TGTGCCAGAAGCTTGGCGGGTGTGTTTAGCGCCCTGGGTAGCGAGACCCAGTACTTC. As protein: CARSLAGVFSALGSETQYF.

This chain connects TRBV5-1 to TRBJ2-1; 9 bases map to TRBD2. Looked up from germline, CDR1 is SGHRS and CDR2 is YFSETQ. The junction had 6 bases not matched to a gene; V was cut back by 4 bases and J by 10 bases. The CDR3 is made up of 13 amino acids. The CDR3 bases are TGCGCCAGCAGCATGTGGACTAGCGCCGAGCAGTTCTTC. Residues: CASSMWTSAEQFF.

This chain links TRBV7-8 with TRBJ2-1; TRBD2 aligns across 11 bases. The CDR3 totals 17 residues. The junction had 18 bases not matched to a gene; V was cut back by 5 bases and J by 12 bases. The germline CDR1 and CDR2 sequences are SGHVS and FQNEAQ. CDR3: CASSHTISGGAPEGQFF. The CDR3 coding sequence is TGTGCCAGCAGCCATACTATTAGCGGGGGGGCCCCAGAGGGGCAGTTCTTC.

This clonotype was seen a few times. The V gene is TRBV20-1, the J gene TRBJ2-7, with D perhaps being TRBD1 or TRBD2 (5 bases each). The ends were cut back, 5 bases at V and 2 bases at J, with 19 bases in the middle. CDR3 length: 15 amino acids. CDR1 is DFQATT, CDR2 SNEGSKA, per germline (reference sequence). In nucleotides, the CDR3 is TGCAGTGCTGGTCCCCGGGACCGAGTTACCTACGAGCAGTACTTC. It specifies CSAGPRDRVTYEQYF.

This clonotype was seen more than once but under ten times. The V and J genes are TRBV5-1 and TRBJ2-2; tentatively, D is TRBD1 or TRBD2 (5 bases each). The germline V and J ends were trimmed by 3 bases and 2 bases, with 11 bases remaining between them. Germline CDR1 and CDR2: SGHRS and YFSETQ. This CDR3 contains 15 residues. CDR3 sequence: CASSWGTGNTGELFF. The CDR3 coding sequence is TGCGCCAGCAGCTGGGGGACGGGAAACACCGGGGAGCTGTTTTTT.

The chain recombines TRBV4-1 with TRBJ2-5; D is perhaps TRBD1 (5 bases). The V and J ends lost 1 base and 2 bases respectively, with 8 bases between them. The CDR3 has 14 residues. Germline loops: CDR1 MGHRA, CDR2 YSYEKL. The CDR3 DNA reads TGCGCCAGCAGCCAAGTTAGGACACAAGAGACCCAGTACTTC. It translates to CASSQVRTQETQYF.

This clonotype was observed a handful of times. V and J are TRBV28 and TRBJ2-7; 9 bases fit TRBD1. From germline, CDR1 is MDHEN and CDR2 SYDVKM. This CDR3 region has 16 residues. V lost 2 bases to trimming and J lost 2 bases; unmatched junction nucleotides: 7. Written as DNA, the CDR3 is TGTGCCAGCAGTTTACCCGGGACAGGGTTCCCCTACGAGCAGTACTTC. Protein sequence: CASSLPGTGFPYEQYF.

The CDR3 loop is CSVRAGPGELFF. The CDR3 DNA reads as TGCAGCGTCCGGGCGGGCCCCGGGGAGCTGTTTTTT. This chain connects TRBV29-1 to TRBJ2-2; possibly TRBD2 for D (5 bases). This CDR3 has 12 residues. Between the trimmed V and J ends, which lost 6 bases and 6 bases, there was a span of 11 bases. The germline V gene has CDR1 SQVTM and CDR2 ANQGSEA.

The genes are TRBV10-2 and TRBJ1-5; 7 bases fit TRBD1. CDR1 and CDR2 from the germline V gene are WSHSY and SAAADI. The CDR3 has 13 amino acids. V lost 5 bases, J lost 6 bases, and 4 bases stayed unmatched. The chain's CDR3 is CASSPRTGQPQHF. The CDR3 nucleotides are TGCGCCAGCAGTCCCCGGACAGGTCAGCCCCAGCATTTT.

In its sample, this clonotype was seen many times. J is TRBJ1-1 and V is TRBV28; no clear D. The CDR3 contains 15 residues. Germline V CDR1 and CDR2: MDHEN, SYDVKM. V lost 3 bases and J lost 11, with 22 bases in between. The CDR3 sequence is CASSFRPSAYSRAFF. The CDR3 DNA sequence: TGTGCCAGCAGTTTTAGACCCTCGGCGTACAGTAGGGCTTTCTTT.

This clonotype was detected only a few times. V is TRBV5-1 and J is TRBJ2-7; tentatively, D is TRBD1 or TRBD2 (5 bases each). There are 15 residues in the CDR3. CDR1 SGHRS and CDR2 YFSETQ come from the germline V gene. The V end was cut by 3 bases, the J end by 1 base, with 14 bases between. The CDR3: CASSSNRDGSYEQYF. As DNA, the CDR3 is TGCGCCAGCAGCTCAAACCGGGACGGTTCCTACGAGCAGTACTTC.

For the CDR3, the DNA is TGTGCCAGCAGCCCCACGACAGGGGGACTCACCGGGGAGCTGTTTTTT. It translates to CASSPTTGGLTGELFF. The gene calls are TRBV6-1 and TRBJ2-2; 9 bases map to TRBD1. This CDR3 contains 16 residues. Germline V lookup: CDR1 MNHNS, CDR2 SASEGT. Losses at the gene ends were 6 bases for V and 4 bases for J; bases not matched to a gene: 9.

This chain connects TRBV5-1 to TRBJ2-5; 8 bases line up with TRBD1. CDR1 is SGHRS, CDR2 YFSETQ, per germline. The CDR3 consists of 15 residues. V lost 2 bases, J lost 2 bases, and 5 bases stayed unmatched. Here the CDR3 reads CASSFGQGTQETQYF. The CDR3 DNA reads as TGCGCCAGCAGCTTCGGACAGGGAACACAAGAGACCCAGTACTTC. The full variable domain, with the rest looked up from reference TRBV5-1 and TRBJ2-5, is KAGVTQTPRYLIKTRGQQVTLSCSPISGHRSVSWYQQTPGQGLQFLFEYFSETQRNKGNFPGRFSGRQFSNSRSEMNVSTLELGDSALYLCASSFGQGTQETQYFGPGTRLLVL.

This chain joins TRBV7-2 and TRBJ1-1; no firm D call. The germline CDR1 and CDR2 sequences are SGHTA and FQGNSA. The CDR3 loop spans 12 amino acids. With 8 bases removed from V and 4 bases from J, the gap between germline ends came to 11 bases. Here the CDR3 reads CASGLPVTEAFF. The CDR3, as DNA: TGTGCCAGCGGGCTTCCCGTCACTGAAGCTTTCTTT. Full variable domain (remainder filled in from reference TRBV7-2 and TRBJ1-1): GAGVSQSPSNKVTEKGKDVELRCDPISGHTALYWYRQSLGQGLEFLIYFQGNSAPDKSGLPSDRFSAERTGGSVSTLTIQRTQQEDSAVYLCASGLPVTEAFFGQGTRLTVV.

At least ten counts were recorded for this clonotype. J is TRBJ2-7 and V is TRBV7-2, with TRBD1 matching 11 bases. V was pared by 6 bases and J by 4 bases, with 5 bases of the junction left unmatched. The CDR3 extends over 14 amino acids. Germline CDR1 and CDR2: SGHTA and FQGNSA. The CDR3 DNA reads as TGTGCCAGCAGTCCGGACAGGGGGCCTTACGAGCAGTACTTC. This codes for CASSPDRGPYEQYF.